This passage covers 9 T cell receptor beta chains from one sample sequenced in a study of tumor-infiltrating lymphocytes in primary liver carcinoma. With around 500 ng total RNA as template and a constant-region primer, TCR beta cDNA was made. Three nested multiplex PCR rounds of slightly modified ARM-PCR generated TCR beta libraries. Rounds one and two of PCR, each of 10 cycles, were primed with TRBV1-TRBV30 forward primers and a C-beta reverse primer. TCRdb re-derived calls from the multiplex PCR reads in MiXCR, one entry per CDR3 protein. The repertoire consists of 330,000 or so distinct CDR3 sequences, with less than 65% occurring once and the leading ten covering about 6.3%. Unsorted whole blood supplied the RNA, and germline DNA was extracted too. Material for sequencing was peripheral blood. The receptors were sampled from a man aged 35 to 55 with primary liver carcinoma and hepatitis B virus infection.

In the case of this clonotype: This may stem from a read error, because a much larger clone lies one nucleotide away. No conserved phenylalanine or tryptophan is present at the end of the CDR3, so a read error is the likely explanation. This rearrangement joins TRBV6-5 to TRBJ2-7; D possibly corresponds to TRBD2 (5 bases). The length of the CDR3 is 15 residues. The V end lost 7 bases, the J end lost 0 bases, and 16 bases lay between the germline ends. Germline CDR1 MNHEY, CDR2 SVGAGI. The CDR3 loop is CASNPGLGSSYEQYY. CDR3 nucleotide sequence: TGTGCCAGCAACCCGGGTCTAGGGAGCTCCTACGAGCAGTACTAC.

Of note for this clonotype: Since no conserved phenylalanine or tryptophan closes the CDR3, a read error is the likely cause. V and J are TRBV10-3 and TRBJ1-5; D gene uncertain. The CDR3 is 13 amino acids. Between the trimmed V and J ends, which lost 5 bases and 4 bases, there was a span of 9 bases. Germline CDR1 is ENHRY and CDR2 is SYGVKD. The CDR3 sequence: CAISPGRNQPQHI. The CDR3 nucleotides read TGTGCCATCAGTCCAGGCAGGAATCAGCCCCAGCATATT.

Notes on this clonotype: At one boundary the junction diverges from the germline segment, which might be a read error. The CDR3 protein is CVSSITRVTGELFF. The CDR3 DNA follows: TGTGTCAGCAGCATTACACGGGTTACCGGGGAGCTGTTTTTT. The chain recombines TRBV11-1 with TRBJ2-2, with D unclear. The CDR3 length is 14 residues. In germline, CDR1 is SGHAT, CDR2 FQDESV (reference sequence). Variable domain in full (rest from reference TRBV11-1 and TRBJ2-2): EAEVAQSPRYKITEKSQAVAFWCDPISGHATLYWYRQILGQGPELLVQFQDESVVDDSQLPKDRFSAERLKGVDSTLKIQPAELGDSAMYLCVSSITRVTGELFFGEGSRLTVL.

This clonotype is a singleton in its sample. This may be a read error, as it is one base from a much larger clone. The V gene is TRBV29-1, the J gene TRBJ2-4; D gene uncertain. The V and J ends lost 6 bases and 3 bases respectively, with 21 bases between them. CDR3 length: 16 amino acids. Germline V gene lookup returns CDR1 SQVTM and CDR2 ANQGSEA. CDR3 DNA sequence: TGCAGCGTCGTACTTGGGTCGTTTACATGCAAAAACATTCAGTACTTC. Translating gives CSVVLGSFTCKNIQYF.

This clonotype was found many times. The chain is built from TRBV29-1 and TRBJ2-5; D may be TRBD2 (6 bases). In germline, CDR1 is SQVTM, CDR2 ANQGSEA. The CDR3 extends over 12 amino acids. V shed 7 bases and J shed 5 bases, with 14 bases lying between them. The CDR3 DNA sequence: TGCAGCGCCCCCCTAGGAGGGGAGACCCAGTACTTC. This codes for CSAPLGGETQYF.

The chain uses TRBV28 and TRBJ2-3; the match to TRBD1 covers 9 bases. The CDR3 has 13 residues. Germline lookup yields CDR1 MDHEN and CDR2 SYDVKM. With V trimmed by 7 bases and J by 11 bases, 10 bases remained unmatched. The DNA for the CDR3 is TGTGCCAGCACCGGGACAGGGCGGAATATGCAGTATTTT. Translation gives CASTGTGRNMQYF.

This clonotype was observed a handful of times. Just one base apart from a much larger clone, this may be a read error. The V gene is TRBV28, the J gene TRBJ2-7; 9 nucleotides agree with TRBD2. Germline V CDR1 and CDR2: MDHEN, SYDVKM. The CDR3 consists of 15 residues. The V and J ends lost 3 bases and 0 bases, in that order; junction bases with no gene match: 3. CDR3 sequence: CASSFSTSGSYEQYF. Here the CDR3 DNA reads TGTGCCAGCAGTTTCTCGACTAGCGGCTCCTACGAGCAGTACTTC.

The count of this clonotype is one. This clone may be a read error of a much larger clone one base away. The chain joins TRBV29-1 to TRBJ2-7; TRBD2 agrees at 7 bases. The CDR3 loop spans 12 amino acids. Germline CDR1 is SQVTM and CDR2 is ANQGSEA. CDR3 protein: CSVVAGVNDQYF. DNA for the CDR3: TGCAGCGTTGTCGCGGGAGTGAACGATCAGTACTTC.

This clonotype was observed at least ten times. The chain combines TRBV6-6 with TRBJ2-1, with 11 bases that match TRBD2. The CDR3 is 14 amino acids. Germline CDR1 MNHNY, CDR2 SVGAGI (reference sequence). Trimming at V came to 6 bases and at J to 9 bases, leaving 7 bases not matched to a gene. The CDR3 region is CASRYSGRASEQFF. The CDR3, as DNA: TGTGCCAGCAGATATAGCGGGAGGGCTAGTGAGCAGTTCTTC.